This entry lists 9 T cell receptor beta chains sequenced from one sample in a study of blood T cells in healthy people across ages. Then a second PCR, running roughly 7 to 11 cycles, was carried out with a sample-barcoded 5' primer and a J-beta primer mix. TCRdb reanalysed the 5' RACE reads using MiXCR and keeps one entry per CDR3 protein. This table holds 550,000 to 700,000 distinct CDR3 sequences, 25% to 30% found once. Sequencing was performed on blood. The receptors shown here come from a woman aged 70-85 years in good health.

In its sample, this clonotype was seen a few times. The chain links TRBV6-5 to TRBJ2-1; TRBD1 agrees at 7 bases. Trimming at V came to 5 bases and at J to 4 bases, leaving 2 bases not matched to a gene. The germline CDR1 and CDR2 sequences are MNHEY and SVGAGI. CDR3 length equals 13 residues. CDR3 residues: CASSRQGYNEQFF. The CDR3 nucleotides are TGTGCCAGCAGTCGACAGGGTTACAATGAGCAGTTCTTC.

V is TRBV12-3 or TRBV12-4 and J is TRBJ2-3, with D possibly matching TRBD1 (6 bases). V was shortened by 3 bases and J by 11 bases, with 18 bases between the two germline ends. The CDR3 covers 14 residues. The CDR3: CASSFGRGRLWQYF. CDR3 sequence (DNA): TGTGCCAGCAGTTTTGGCAGGGGCCGTCTTTGGCAGTATTTT.

This clonotype was detected ten times or more. The rearrangement uses TRBV20-1 and TRBJ2-5, with D unclear. Trimming pared 2 bases from V and 1 base from J, leaving 11 bases between. CDR3 length: 14 residues. Germline lookup yields CDR1 DFQATT and CDR2 SNEGSKA (reference sequence). The CDR3 here is CSARWSVAQETQYF. The CDR3 nucleotides read TGCAGTGCTAGATGGTCCGTTGCCCAAGAGACCCAGTACTTC.

V gene TRBV7-2 combines with J gene TRBJ2-7, with D uncertain. Per germline, CDR1 SGHTA and CDR2 FQGNSA. The CDR3 runs 14 residues. V was cut by 2 bases and J by 2 bases, with 10 bases left in between. In DNA, the CDR3 is TGTGCCAGCAGCTTAAACCCATGGGCCTACGAGCAGTACTTC. Translated, it gives CASSLNPWAYEQYF.

V is TRBV20-1 and J is TRBJ1-1; the D is unclear. In germline, CDR1 is DFQATT, CDR2 SNEGSKA (reference sequence). This CDR3 is built from 11 residues. Trimming stripped 5 bases from V and 8 bases from J, with 12 bases between. CDR3: CSAPVGWEAFF. Here the CDR3 DNA reads TGCAGTGCTCCGGTGGGGTGGGAAGCTTTCTTT.

This clonotype was found a few times. The rearrangement joins TRBV10-3 to TRBJ2-5; no firm D call. TRBJ2-7 explains the end of the DNA better; the J call may be wrong. From germline, CDR1 is ENHRY and CDR2 SYGVKD. The CDR3 loop spans 13 amino acids. CDR3 protein: CAISGQTTYEQYF. Here the CDR3 DNA reads TGTGCCATCAGTGGACAAACTACCTACGAGCAGTACTTC.

The V gene is TRBV7-8, the J gene TRBJ2-4; D possibly corresponds to TRBD2 (6 bases). From germline, CDR1 is SGHVS and CDR2 FQNEAQ. This CDR3 has 15 amino acids. Trimming shortened V by 5 bases and J by 3 bases, and 14 bases separated the two germline ends. The CDR3 nucleotides are TGTGCCAGCAGCCTCGGGGGATATGGCAAAAACATTCAGTACTTC. Amino acid sequence: CASSLGGYGKNIQYF.

This chain links TRBV7-2 with TRBJ2-5; D gene ambiguous. TRBJ2-1 matches the DNA end more closely, so the J call is doubtful. CDR3 length equals 13 residues. CDR1 and CDR2 from the germline V gene are SGHTA and FQGNSA. CDR3 loop: CASSLRHLNEQFF. CDR3 coding DNA: TGTGCCAGCAGCTTACGACACCTCAATGAGCAGTTCTTC.

The rearrangement joins TRBV10-3 to TRBJ1-6; 7 nucleotides align to TRBD1. Germline trimming cut 10 bases from V and 10 bases from J; bases unmatched to any gene: 16. The germline V gene encodes CDR1 ENHRY and CDR2 SYGVKD. There are 15 residues in the CDR3. The CDR3: CASRQGPRGESPLHF. In DNA form, the CDR3 reads TGTGCCAGCCGACAGGGTCCAAGGGGTGAGTCACCCCTCCACTTT.